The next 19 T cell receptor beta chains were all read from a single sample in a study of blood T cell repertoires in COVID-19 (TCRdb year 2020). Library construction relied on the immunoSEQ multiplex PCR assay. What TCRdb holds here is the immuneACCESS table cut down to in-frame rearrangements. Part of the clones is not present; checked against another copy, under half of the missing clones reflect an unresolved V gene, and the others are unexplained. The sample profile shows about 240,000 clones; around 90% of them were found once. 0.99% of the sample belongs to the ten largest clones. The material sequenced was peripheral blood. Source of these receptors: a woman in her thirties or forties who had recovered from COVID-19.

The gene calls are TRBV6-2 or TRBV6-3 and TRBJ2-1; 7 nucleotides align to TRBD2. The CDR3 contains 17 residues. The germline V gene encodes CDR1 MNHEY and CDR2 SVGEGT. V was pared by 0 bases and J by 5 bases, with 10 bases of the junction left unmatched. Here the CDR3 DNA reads TGTGCCAGCAGTTACTCCCCGACTAGCCCTCATCACAATGAGCAGTTCTTC. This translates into CASSYSPTSPHHNEQFF.

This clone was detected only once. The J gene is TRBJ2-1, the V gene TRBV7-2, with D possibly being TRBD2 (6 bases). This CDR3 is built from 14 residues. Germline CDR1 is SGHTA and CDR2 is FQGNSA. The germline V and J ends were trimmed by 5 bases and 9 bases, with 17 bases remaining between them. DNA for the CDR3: TGTGCCAGCAGCACGATATTGGCCGGGGGTGAGCAGTTCTTC. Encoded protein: CASSTILAGGEQFF.

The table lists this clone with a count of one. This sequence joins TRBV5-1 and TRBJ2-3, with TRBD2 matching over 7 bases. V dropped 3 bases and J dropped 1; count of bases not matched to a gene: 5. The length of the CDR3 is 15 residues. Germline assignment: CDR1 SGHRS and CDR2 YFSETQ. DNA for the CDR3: TGCGCCAGCAGCTACGGACTAGTCGGCACAGATACGCAGTATTTT. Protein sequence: CASSYGLVGTDTQYF.

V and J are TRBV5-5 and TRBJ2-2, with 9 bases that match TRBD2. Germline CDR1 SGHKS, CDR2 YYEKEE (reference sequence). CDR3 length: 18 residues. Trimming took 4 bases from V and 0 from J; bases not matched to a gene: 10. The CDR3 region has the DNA TGTGCCAGCAGCCGACTAGCGGTGAAAACCACGAACACCGGGGAGCTGTTTTTT. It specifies CASSRLAVKTTNTGELFF.

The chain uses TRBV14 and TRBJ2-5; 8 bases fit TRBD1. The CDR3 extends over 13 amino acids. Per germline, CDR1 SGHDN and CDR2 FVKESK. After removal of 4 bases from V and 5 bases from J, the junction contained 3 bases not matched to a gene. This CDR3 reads CASSPRGPETQYF. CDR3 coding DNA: TGTGCCAGCAGCCCCAGGGGGCCGGAGACCCAGTACTTC.

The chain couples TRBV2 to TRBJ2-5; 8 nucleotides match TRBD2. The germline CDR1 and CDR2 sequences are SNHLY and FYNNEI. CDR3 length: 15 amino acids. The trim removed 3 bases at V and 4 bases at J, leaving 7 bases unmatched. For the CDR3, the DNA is TGTGCCAGCAGTGATAGCGGGAATGGGGGAGAGACCCAGTACTTC. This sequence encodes CASSDSGNGGETQYF.

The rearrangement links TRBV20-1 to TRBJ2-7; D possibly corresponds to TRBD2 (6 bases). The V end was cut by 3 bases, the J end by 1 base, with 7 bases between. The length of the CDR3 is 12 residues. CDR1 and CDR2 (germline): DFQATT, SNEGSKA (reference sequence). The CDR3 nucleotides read TGCAGTGCTAGTGCGGGATCCTACGAGCAGTACTTC. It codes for CSASAGSYEQYF.

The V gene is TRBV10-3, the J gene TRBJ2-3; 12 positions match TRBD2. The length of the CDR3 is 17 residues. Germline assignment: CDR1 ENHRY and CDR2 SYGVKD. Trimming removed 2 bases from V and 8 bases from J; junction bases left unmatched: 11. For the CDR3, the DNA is TGTGCCATCAGTGAGGGAGGTCTAGCGGGAGGGGGGTCTACGCAGTATTTT. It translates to CAISEGGLAGGGSTQYF.

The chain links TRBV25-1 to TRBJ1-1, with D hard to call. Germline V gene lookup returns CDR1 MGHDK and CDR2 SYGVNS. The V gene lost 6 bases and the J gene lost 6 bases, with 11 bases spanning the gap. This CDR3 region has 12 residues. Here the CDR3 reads CASRVTSSEAFF. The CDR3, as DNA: TGTGCCAGCAGGGTCACCAGTTCTGAAGCTTTCTTT.

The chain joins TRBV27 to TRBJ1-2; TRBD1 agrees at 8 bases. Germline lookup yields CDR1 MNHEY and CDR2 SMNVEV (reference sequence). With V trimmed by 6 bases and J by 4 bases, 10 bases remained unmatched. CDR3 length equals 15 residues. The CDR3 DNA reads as TGTGCCAGCAGCCGTACCGGGACAGGAGTCTATGGCTACACCTTC. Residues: CASSRTGTGVYGYTF.

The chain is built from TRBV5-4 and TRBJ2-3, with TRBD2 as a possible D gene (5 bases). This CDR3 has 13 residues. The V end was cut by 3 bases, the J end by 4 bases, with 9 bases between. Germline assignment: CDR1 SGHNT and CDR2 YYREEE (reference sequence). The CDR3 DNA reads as TGTGCCAGCAGCTGGGAGAGGGCAGATACGCAGTATTTT. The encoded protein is CASSWERADTQYF.

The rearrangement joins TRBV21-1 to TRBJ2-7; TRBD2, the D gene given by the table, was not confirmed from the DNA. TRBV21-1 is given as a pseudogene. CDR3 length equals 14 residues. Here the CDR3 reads CASSSKGGTYEQYV. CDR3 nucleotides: TGTGCCAGCAGCAGCAAGGGGGGGACCTACGAGCAGTACGTC.

CDR3 residues: CASGLRNEQFF. The CDR3 region has the DNA TGTGCCAGCGGGCTCCGCAATGAGCAGTTCTTC. This chain links TRBV11-2 with TRBJ2-1; D unresolved. The germline V gene encodes CDR1 SGHAT and CDR2 FQNNGV. This CDR3 contains 11 residues. Trimming pared 8 bases from V and 6 bases from J, leaving 8 bases between.

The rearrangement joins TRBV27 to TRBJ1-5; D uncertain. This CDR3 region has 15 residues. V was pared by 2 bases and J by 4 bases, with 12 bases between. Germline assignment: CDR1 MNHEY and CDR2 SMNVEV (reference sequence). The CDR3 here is CASSLPPQRNQPQHF. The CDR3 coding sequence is TGTGCCAGCAGTTTACCCCCTCAGAGGAATCAGCCCCAGCATTTT.

The CDR3 nucleotides are TGTGCCAGCAGCCCGGGAGCAGGGGGCCCCAACACTGAAGCTTTCTTT. It yields the protein CASSPGAGGPNTEAFF. The chain uses TRBV5-4 and TRBJ1-1; 8 nucleotides align to TRBD1. The germline CDR1 and CDR2 sequences are SGHNT and YYREEE (reference sequence). Trimming took 4 bases from V and 2 from J; bases not matched to a gene: 10. This CDR3 is built from 16 residues.

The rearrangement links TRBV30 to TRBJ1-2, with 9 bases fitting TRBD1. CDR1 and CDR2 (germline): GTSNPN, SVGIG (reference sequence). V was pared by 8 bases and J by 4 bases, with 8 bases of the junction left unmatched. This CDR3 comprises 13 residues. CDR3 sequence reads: CAIKQGAGYGYTF. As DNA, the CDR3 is TGTGCCATCAAACAGGGGGCGGGCTATGGCTACACCTTC.

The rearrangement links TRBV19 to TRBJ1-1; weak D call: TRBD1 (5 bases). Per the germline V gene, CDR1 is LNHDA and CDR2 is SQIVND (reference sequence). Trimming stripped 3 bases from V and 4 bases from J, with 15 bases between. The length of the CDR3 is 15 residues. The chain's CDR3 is CASSIPGRGSTEAFF. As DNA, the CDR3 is TGTGCCAGTAGTATCCCCGGGAGGGGATCCACTGAAGCTTTCTTT.

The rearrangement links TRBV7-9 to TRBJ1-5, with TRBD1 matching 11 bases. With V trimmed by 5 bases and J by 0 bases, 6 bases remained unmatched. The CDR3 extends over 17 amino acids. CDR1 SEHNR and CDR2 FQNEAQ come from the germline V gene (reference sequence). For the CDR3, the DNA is TGTGCCAGCAGCCGGACAGGGGGCCTTTATAGCAATCAGCCCCAGCATTTT. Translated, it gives CASSRTGGLYSNQPQHF.

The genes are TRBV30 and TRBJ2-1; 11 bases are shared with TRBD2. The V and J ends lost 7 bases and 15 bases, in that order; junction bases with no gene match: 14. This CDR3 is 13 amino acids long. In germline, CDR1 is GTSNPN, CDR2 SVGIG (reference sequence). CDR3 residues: CASEGHTSGRMFF. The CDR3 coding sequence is TGTGCCTCGGAGGGGCATACTAGCGGGAGAATGTTCTTC.